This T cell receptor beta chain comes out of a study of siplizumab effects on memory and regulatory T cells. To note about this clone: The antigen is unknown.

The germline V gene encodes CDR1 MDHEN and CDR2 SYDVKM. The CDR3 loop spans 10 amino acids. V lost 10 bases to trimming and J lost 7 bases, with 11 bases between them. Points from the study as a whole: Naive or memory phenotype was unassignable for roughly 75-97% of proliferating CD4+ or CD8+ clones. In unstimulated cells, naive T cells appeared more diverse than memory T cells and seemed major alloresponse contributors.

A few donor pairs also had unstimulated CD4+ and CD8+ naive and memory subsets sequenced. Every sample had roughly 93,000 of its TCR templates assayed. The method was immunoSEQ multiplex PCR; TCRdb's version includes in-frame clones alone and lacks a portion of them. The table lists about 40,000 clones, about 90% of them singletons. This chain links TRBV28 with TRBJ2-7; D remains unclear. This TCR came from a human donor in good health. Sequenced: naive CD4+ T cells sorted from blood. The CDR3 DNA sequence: TGTGCCACCTCGTATCAGGAGCAGTACTTC. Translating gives CATSYQEQYF.